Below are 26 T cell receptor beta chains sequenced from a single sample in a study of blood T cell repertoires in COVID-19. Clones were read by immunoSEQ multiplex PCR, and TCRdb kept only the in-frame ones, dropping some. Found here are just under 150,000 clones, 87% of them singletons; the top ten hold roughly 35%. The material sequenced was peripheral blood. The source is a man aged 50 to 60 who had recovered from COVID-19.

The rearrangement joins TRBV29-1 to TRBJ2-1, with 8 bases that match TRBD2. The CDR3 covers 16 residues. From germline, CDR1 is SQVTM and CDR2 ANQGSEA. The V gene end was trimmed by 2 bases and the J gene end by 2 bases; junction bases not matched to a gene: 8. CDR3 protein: CSVEFTAGGTYNEQFF. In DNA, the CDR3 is TGCAGCGTTGAATTCACGGCGGGGGGCACCTACAATGAGCAGTTCTTC.

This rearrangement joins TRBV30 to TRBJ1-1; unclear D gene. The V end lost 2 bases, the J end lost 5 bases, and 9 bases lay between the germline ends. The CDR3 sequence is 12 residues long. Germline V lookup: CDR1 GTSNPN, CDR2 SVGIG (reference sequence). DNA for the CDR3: TGTGCCTGGAGTCAGAGGATGACTGAAGCTTTCTTT. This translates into CAWSQRMTEAFF.

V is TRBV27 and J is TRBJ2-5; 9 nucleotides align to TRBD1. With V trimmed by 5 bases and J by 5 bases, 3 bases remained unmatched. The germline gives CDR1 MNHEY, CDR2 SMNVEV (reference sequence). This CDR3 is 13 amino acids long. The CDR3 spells CASSQGQGETQYF. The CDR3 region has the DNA TGTGCCAGCAGTCAAGGACAGGGGGAGACCCAGTACTTC.

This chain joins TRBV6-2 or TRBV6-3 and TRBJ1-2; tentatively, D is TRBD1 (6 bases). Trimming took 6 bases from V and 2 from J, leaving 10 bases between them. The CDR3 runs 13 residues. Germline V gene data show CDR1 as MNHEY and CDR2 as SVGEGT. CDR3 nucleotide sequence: TGTGCCAGCAGCTATGGACAGAACTATGGCTACACCTTC. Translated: CASSYGQNYGYTF.

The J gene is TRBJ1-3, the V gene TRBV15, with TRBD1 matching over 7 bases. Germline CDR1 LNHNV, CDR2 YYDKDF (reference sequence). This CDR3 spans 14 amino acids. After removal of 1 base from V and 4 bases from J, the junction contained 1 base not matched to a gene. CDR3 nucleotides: TGTGCCACCAGCAGAGGACAGGGAGGAAACACCATATATTTT. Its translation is CATSRGQGGNTIYF.

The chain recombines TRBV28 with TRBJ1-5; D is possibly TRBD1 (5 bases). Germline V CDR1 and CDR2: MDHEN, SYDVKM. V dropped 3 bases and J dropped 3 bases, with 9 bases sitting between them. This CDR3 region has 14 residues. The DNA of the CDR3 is TGTGCCAGCAGTTTCGGCGGGACCAATCAGCCCCAGCATTTT. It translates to CASSFGGTNQPQHF.

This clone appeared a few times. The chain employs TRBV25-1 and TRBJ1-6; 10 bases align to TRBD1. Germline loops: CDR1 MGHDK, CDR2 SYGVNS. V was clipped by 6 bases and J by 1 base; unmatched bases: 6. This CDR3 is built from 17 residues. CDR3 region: CASRGTGDRSYNSPLHF. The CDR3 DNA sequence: TGTGCCAGCAGAGGGACAGGGGACAGGTCCTATAATTCACCCCTCCACTTT. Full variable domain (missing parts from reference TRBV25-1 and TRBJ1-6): EADIYQTPRYLVIGTGKKITLECSQTMGHDKMYWYQQDPGMELHLIHYSYGVNSTEKGDLSSESTVSRIRTEHFPLTLESARPSHTSQYLCASRGTGDRSYNSPLHFGNGTRLTVT.

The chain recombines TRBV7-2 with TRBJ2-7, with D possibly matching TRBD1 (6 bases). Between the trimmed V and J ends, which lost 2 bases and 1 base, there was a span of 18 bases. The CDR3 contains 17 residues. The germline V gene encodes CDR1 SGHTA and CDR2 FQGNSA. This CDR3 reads CASSLPPPTGTSYEQYF. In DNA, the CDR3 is TGTGCCAGCAGCTTACCCCCTCCAACAGGGACGTCCTACGAGCAGTACTTC. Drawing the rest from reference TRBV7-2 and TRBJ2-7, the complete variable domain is GAGVSQSPSNKVTEKGKDVELRCDPISGHTALYWYRQSLGQGLEFLIYFQGNSAPDKSGLPSDRFSAERTGGSVSTLTIQRTQQEDSAVYLCASSLPPPTGTSYEQYFGPGTRLTVT.

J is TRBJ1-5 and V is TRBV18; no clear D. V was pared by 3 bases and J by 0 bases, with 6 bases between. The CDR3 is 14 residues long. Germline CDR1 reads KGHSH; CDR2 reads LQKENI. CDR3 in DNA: TGTGCCAGCTCACCCGGGAATAGCAATCAGCCCCAGCATTTT. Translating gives CASSPGNSNQPQHF.

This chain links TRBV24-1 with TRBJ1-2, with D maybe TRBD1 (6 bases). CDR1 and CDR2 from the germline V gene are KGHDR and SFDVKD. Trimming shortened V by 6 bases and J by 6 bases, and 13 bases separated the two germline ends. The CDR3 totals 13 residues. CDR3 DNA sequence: TGTGCCACCAGTTCAGGGGCCCTAGATGGCTACACCTTC. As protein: CATSSGALDGYTF.

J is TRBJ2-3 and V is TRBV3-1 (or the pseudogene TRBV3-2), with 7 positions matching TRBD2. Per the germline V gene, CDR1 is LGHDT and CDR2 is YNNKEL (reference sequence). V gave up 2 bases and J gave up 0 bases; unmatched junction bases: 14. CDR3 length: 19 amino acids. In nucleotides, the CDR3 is TGTGCCAGCAGCCAAAGGTTTAGAAGCGGGGCAGGGAGCACAGATACGCAGTATTTT. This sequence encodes CASSQRFRSGAGSTDTQYF.

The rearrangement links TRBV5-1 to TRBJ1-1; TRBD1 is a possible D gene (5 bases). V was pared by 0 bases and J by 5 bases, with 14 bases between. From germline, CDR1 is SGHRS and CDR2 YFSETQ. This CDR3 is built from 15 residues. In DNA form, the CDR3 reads TGCGCCAGCAGCTTGGATCCCAGGGTCCGTACTGAAGCTTTCTTT. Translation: CASSLDPRVRTEAFF.

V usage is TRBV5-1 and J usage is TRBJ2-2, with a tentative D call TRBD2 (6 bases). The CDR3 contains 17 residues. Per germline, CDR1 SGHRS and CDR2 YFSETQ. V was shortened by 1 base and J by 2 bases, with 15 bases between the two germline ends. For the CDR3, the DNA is TGCGCCAGCAGCTTGCTTGGAGGGCGGATCAACACCGGGGAGCTGTTTTTT. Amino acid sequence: CASSLLGGRINTGELFF.

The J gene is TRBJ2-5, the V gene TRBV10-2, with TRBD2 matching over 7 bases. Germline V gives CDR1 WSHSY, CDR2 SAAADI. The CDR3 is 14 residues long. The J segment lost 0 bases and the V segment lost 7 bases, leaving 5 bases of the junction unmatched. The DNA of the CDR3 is TGCGCCAGCACAGCTAGCGGCTACCAAGAGACCCAGTACTTC. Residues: CASTASGYQETQYF.

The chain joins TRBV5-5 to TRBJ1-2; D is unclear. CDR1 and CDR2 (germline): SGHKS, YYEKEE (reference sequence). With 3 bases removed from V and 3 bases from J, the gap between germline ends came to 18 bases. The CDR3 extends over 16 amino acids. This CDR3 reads CASSSSPRLRDYGYTF. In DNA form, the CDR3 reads TGTGCCAGCAGCTCGTCCCCACGGTTGAGGGACTATGGCTACACCTTC.

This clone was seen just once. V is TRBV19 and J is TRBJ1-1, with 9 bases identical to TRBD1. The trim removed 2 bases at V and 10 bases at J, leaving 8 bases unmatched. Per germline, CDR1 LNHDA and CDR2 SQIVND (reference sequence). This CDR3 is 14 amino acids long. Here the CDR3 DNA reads TGTGCCAGTAGTATATATTTAGGGACAGGGCTAGCTTTCTTT. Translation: CASSIYLGTGLAFF.

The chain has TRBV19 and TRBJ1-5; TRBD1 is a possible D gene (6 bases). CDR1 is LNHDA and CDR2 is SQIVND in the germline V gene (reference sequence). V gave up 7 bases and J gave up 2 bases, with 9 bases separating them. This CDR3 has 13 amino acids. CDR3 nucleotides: TGTGCCAGTAACAGGGCCGGCAATCAGCCCCAGCATTTT. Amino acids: CASNRAGNQPQHF.

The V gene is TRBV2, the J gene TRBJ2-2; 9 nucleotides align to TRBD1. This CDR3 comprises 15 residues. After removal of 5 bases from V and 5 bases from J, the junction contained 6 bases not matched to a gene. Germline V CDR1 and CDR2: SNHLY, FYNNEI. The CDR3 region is CASSTRDRATGELFF. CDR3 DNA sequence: TGTGCCAGCAGTACCCGGGACAGGGCAACCGGGGAGCTGTTTTTT.

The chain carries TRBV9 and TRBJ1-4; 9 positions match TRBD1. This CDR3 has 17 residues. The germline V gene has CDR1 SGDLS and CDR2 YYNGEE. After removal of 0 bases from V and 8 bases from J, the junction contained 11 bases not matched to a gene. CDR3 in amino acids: CASSVGSTGQGGEKLFF. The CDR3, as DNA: TGTGCCAGCAGCGTAGGATCAACGGGACAGGGAGGCGAAAAACTGTTTTTT.

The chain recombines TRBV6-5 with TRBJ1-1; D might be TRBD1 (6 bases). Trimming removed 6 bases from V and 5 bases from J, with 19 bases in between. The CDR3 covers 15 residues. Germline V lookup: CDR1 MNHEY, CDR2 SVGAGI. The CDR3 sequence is CASSPSGGAGTEAFF. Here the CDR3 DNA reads TGTGCCAGCAGCCCCTCGGGGGGGGCAGGTACTGAAGCTTTCTTT.

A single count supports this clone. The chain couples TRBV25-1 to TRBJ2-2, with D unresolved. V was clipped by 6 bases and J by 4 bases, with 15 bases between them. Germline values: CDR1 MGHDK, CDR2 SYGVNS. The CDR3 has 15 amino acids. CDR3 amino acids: CASSYAVRGTGELFF. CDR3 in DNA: TGTGCCAGCAGCTATGCCGTCCGTGGCACCGGGGAGCTGTTTTTT. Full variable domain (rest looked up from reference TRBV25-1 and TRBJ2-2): EADIYQTPRYLVIGTGKKITLECSQTMGHDKMYWYQQDPGMELHLIHYSYGVNSTEKGDLSSESTVSRIRTEHFPLTLESARPSHTSQYLCASSYAVRGTGELFFGEGSRLTVL.

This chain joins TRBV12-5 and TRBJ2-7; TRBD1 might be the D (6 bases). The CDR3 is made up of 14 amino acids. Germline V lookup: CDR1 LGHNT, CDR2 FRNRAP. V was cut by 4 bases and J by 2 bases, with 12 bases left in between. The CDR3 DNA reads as TGTGCTAGTGGTTGGGCAGGGGACGCCTACGAGCAGTACTTC. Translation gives CASGWAGDAYEQYF.

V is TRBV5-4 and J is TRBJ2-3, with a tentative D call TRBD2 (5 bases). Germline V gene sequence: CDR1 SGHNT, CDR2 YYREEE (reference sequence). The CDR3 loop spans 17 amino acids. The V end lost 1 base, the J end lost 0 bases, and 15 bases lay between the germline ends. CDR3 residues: CASSLLLKTTSTDTQYF. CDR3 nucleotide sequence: TGTGCCAGCAGCTTGCTCCTCAAGACTACTAGCACAGATACGCAGTATTTT.

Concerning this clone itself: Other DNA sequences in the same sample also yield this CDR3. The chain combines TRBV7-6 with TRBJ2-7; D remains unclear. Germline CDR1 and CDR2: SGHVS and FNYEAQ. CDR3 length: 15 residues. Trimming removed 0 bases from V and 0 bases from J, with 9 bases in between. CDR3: CASSLASDSSYEQYF. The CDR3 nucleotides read TGTGCCAGCAGCTTAGCCAGTGATTCCTCCTACGAGCAGTACTTC.

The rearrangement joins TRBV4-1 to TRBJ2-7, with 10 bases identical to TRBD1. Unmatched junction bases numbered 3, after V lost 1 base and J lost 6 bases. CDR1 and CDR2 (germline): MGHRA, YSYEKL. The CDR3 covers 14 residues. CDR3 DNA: TGCGCCAGCAGCCAAGCCGGGACAGGGGTCGAGCAGTACTTC. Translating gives CASSQAGTGVEQYF.

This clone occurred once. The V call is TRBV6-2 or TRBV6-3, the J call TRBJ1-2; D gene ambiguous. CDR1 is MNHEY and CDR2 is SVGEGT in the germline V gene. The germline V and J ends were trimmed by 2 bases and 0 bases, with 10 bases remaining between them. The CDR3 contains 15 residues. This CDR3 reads CASSYQARANYGYTF. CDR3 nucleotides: TGTGCCAGCAGTTACCAGGCCAGAGCTAACTATGGCTACACCTTC.